This T cell receptor beta chain was recovered during a study of CD8 T cells in ankylosing spondylitis. Overall study results and limits: Several highly homologous variants formed a TCR beta motif that appeared characteristic of ankylosing spondylitis blood.

TCRdb fed the 5' RACE reads into MiXCR, producing one record per CDR3 protein. Among approximately 550,000 distinct CDR3 sequences listed, roughly 12% were seen once. This clonotype turned up a few times. What it recognizes is unknown. The receptor's source is a male donor with ankylosing spondylitis. Sequenced material: blood, either unsorted or a sorted T cell fraction (not recorded which).

Here the CDR3 DNA reads TGCGCCAGCAGCTGGACGGGACAGACTGACTACACCTTC. This gives the protein CASSWTGQTDYTF. This chain links TRBV5-1 with TRBJ1-2; 7 nucleotides match TRBD1. The CDR3 covers 13 residues. Looked up from germline, CDR1 is SGHRS and CDR2 is YFSETQ. The ends lost 3 bases at V and 10 bases at J; junction bases unmatched: 9.